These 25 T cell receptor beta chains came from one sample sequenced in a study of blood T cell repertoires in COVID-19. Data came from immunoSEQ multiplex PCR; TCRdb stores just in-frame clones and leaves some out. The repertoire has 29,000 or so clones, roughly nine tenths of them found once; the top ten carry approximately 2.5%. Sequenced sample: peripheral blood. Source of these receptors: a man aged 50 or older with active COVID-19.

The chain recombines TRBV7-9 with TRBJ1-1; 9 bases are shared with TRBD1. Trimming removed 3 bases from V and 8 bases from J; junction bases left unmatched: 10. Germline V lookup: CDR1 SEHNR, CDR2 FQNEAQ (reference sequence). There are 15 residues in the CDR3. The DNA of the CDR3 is TGTGCCAGCAGCTTTACAGGGGGCTCGGAAACAGAAGCTTTCTTT. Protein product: CASSFTGGSETEAFF. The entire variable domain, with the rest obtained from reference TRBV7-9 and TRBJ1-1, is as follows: DTGVSQNPRHKITKRGQNVTFRCDPISEHNRLYWYRQTLGQGPEFLTYFQNEAQLEKSRLLSDRFSAERPKGSFSTLEIQRTEQGDSAMYLCASSFTGGSETEAFFGQGTRLTVV.

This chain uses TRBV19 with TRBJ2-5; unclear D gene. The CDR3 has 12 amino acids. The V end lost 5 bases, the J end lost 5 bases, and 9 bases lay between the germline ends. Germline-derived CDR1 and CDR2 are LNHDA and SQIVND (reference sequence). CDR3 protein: CASSPGFETQYF. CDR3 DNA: TGTGCCAGTAGTCCCGGGTTTGAGACCCAGTACTTC.

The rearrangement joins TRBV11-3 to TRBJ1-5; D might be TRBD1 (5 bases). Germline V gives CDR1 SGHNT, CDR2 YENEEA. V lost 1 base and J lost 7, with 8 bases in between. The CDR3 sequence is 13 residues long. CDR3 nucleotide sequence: TGTGCCAGCAGCTTAGGGAGGGGACAGCCCCAGCATTTT. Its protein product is CASSLGRGQPQHF.

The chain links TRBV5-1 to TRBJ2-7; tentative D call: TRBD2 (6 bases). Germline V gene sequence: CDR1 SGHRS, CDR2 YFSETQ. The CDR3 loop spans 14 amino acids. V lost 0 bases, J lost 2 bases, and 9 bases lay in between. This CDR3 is CASSLGTTPYEQYF. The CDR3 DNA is TGCGCCAGCAGCTTGGGGACTACGCCCTACGAGCAGTACTTC.

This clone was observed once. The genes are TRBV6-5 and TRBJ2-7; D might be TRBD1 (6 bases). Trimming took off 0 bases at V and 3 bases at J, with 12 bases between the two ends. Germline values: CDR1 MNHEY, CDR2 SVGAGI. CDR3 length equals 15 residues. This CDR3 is CASSYSRQAYYEQYF. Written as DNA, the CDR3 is TGTGCCAGCAGTTACTCCCGACAGGCCTACTACGAGCAGTACTTC.

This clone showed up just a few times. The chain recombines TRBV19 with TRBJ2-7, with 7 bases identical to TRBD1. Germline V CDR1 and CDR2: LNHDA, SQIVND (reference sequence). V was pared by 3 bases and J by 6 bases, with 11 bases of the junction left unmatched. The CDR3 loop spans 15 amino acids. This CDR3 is CASSISLTGEREQYF. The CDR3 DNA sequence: TGTGCCAGTAGTATTTCCCTTACAGGGGAGCGCGAGCAGTACTTC.

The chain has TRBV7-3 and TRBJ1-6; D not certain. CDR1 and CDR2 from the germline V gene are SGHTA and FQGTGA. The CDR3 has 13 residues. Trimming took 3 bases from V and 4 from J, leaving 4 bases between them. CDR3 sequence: CASSFEYNSPLHF. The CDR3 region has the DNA TGTGCCAGCAGCTTCGAGTATAATTCACCCCTCCACTTT.

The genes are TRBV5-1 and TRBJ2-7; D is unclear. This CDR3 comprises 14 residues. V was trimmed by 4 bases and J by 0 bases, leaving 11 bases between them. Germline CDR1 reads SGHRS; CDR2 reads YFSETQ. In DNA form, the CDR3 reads TGCGCCAGCAGCCTACGGAGTCCCTCCTACGAGCAGTACTTC. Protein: CASSLRSPSYEQYF.

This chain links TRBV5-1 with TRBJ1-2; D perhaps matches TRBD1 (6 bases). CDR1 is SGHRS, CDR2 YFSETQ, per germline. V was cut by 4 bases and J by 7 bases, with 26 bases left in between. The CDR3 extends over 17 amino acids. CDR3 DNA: TGCGCCAGCAGCCCCTACGCACAAACAGGGCTCTCAGGTGGCTACACCTTC. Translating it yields CASSPYAQTGLSGGYTF.

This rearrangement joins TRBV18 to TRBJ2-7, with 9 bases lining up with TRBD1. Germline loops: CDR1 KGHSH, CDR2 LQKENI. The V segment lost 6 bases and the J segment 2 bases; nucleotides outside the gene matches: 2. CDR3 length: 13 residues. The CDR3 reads CASSRQGAYEQYF. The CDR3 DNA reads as TGTGCCAGCTCTAGACAGGGGGCCTACGAGCAGTACTTC.

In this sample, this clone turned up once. The CDR3 DNA reads TGTGCCAGCAGCCCGGACAGGGGGACTGGAAACACCATATATTTT. This sequence encodes CASSPDRGTGNTIYF. The J gene is TRBJ1-3, the V gene TRBV7-2, with 10 bases identical to TRBD1. The junction had 3 bases not matched to a gene; V was cut back by 5 bases and J by 2 bases. The CDR3 spans 15 residues. CDR1 SGHTA and CDR2 FQGNSA come from the germline V gene.

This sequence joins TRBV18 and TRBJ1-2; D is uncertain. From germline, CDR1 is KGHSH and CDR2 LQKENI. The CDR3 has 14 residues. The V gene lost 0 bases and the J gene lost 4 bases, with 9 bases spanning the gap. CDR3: CASSPPGGVYGYTF. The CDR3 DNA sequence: TGTGCCAGCTCACCACCGGGAGGAGTCTATGGCTACACCTTC.

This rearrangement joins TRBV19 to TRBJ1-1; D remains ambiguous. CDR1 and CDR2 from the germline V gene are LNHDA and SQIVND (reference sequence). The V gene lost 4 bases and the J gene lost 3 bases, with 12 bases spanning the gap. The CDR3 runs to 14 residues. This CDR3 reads CASSNLITYTEAFF. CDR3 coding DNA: TGTGCCAGTAGTAACCTTATCACTTACACTGAAGCTTTCTTT.

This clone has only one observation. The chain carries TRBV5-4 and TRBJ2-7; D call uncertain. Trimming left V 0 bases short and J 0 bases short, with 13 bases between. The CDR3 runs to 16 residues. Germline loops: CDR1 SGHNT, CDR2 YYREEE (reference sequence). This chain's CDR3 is CASSLDLGSYSYEQYF. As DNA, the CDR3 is TGTGCCAGCAGCTTGGATCTGGGCTCCTACTCCTACGAGCAGTACTTC.

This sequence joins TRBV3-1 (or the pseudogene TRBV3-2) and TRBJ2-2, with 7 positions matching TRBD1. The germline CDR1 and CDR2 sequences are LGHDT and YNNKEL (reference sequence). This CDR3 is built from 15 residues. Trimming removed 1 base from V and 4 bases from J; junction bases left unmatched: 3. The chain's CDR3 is CASSQAAGGTGELFF. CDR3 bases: TGTGCCAGCAGCCAAGCGGCAGGGGGCACCGGGGAGCTGTTTTTT.

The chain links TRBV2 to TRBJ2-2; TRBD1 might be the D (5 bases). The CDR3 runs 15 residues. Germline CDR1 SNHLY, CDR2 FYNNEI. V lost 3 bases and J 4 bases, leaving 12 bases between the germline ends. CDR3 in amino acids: CASSELQEITGELFF. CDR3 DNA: TGTGCCAGCAGTGAGTTACAGGAGATCACCGGGGAGCTGTTTTTT.

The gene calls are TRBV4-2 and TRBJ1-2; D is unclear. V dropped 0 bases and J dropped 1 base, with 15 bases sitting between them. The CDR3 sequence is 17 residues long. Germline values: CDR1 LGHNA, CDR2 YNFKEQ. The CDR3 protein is CASSQDPLRIVNYGYTF. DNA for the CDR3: TGTGCCAGCAGCCAAGATCCGTTGAGAATCGTTAACTATGGCTACACCTTC.

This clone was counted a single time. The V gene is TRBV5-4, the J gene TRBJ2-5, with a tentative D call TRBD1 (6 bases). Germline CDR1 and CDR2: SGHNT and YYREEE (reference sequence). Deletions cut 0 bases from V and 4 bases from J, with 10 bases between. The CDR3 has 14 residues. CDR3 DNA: TGTGCCAGCAGCTTGGCAGGGGTTGGAGAGACCCAGTACTTC. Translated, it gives CASSLAGVGETQYF.

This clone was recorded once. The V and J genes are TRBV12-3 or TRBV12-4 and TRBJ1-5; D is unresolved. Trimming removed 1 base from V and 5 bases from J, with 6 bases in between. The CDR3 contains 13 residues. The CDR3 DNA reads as TGTGCCAGCAGTTTAGGGCCACATCAGCCCCAGCATTTT. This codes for CASSLGPHQPQHF.

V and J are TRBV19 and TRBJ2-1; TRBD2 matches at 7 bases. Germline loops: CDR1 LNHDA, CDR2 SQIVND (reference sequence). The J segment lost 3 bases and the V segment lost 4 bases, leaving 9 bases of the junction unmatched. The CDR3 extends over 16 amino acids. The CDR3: CASSTSLADFYNEQFF. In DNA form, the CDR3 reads TGTGCCAGTAGTACCTCCCTAGCGGACTTCTACAATGAGCAGTTCTTC.

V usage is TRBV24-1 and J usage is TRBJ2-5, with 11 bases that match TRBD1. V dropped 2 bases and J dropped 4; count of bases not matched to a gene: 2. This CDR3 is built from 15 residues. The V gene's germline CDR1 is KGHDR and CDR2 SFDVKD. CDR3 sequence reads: CATSDSGQGAETQYF. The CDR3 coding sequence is TGTGCCACCAGTGATTCCGGACAGGGGGCAGAGACCCAGTACTTC.

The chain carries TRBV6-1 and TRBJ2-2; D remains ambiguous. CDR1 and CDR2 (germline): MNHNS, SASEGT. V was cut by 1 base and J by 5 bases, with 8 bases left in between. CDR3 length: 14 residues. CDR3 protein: CASSEGQVTGELFF. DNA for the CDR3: TGTGCCAGCAGTGAAGGGCAGGTTACCGGGGAGCTGTTTTTT.

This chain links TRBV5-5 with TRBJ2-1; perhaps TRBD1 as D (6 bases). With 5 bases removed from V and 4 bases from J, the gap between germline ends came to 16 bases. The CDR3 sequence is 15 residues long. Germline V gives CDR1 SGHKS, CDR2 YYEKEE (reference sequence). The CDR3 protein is CASRMDRSAYNEQFF. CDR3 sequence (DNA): TGTGCCAGCAGGATGGACAGATCGGCTTACAATGAGCAGTTCTTC.

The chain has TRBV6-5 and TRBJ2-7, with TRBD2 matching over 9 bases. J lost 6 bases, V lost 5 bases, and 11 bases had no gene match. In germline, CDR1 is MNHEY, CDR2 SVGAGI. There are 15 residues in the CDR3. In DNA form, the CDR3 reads TGTGCCAGCAGTATTAGCGGGAGCACACCAAGCGAGCAGTACTTC. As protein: CASSISGSTPSEQYF.

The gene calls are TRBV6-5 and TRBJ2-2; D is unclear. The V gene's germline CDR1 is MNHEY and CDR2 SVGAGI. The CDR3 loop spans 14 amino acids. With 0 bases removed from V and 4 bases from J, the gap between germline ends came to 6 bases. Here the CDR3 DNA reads TGTGCCAGCAGTTACTCGTGGGCCACCGGGGAGCTGTTTTTT. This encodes CASSYSWATGELFF.